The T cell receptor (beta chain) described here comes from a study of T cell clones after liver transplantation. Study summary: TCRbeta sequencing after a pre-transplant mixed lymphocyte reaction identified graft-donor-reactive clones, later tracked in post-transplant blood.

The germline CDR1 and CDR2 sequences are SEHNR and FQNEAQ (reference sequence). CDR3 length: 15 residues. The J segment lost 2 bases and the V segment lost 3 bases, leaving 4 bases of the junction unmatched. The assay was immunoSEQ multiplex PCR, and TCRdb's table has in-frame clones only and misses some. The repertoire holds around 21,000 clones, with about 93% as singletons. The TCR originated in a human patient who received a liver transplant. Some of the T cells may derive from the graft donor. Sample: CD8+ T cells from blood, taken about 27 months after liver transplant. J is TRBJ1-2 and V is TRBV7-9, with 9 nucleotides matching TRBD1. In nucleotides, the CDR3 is TGTGCCAGCAGCTTTAGGACAGGGGAGAACTATGGCTACACCTTC. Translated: CASSFRTGENYGYTF. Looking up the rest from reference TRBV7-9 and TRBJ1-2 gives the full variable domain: DTGVSQNPRHKITKRGQNVTFRCDPISEHNRLYWYRQTLGQGPEFLTYFQNEAQLEKSRLLSDRFSAERPKGSFSTLEIQRTEQGDSAMYLCASSFRTGENYGYTFGSGTRLTVV.